These T cell receptor beta chains were read from a single sample in a study of T cell responses to AZD1222 COVID-19 vaccine. The repertoire was sequenced with immunoSEQ multiplex PCR; TCRdb's copy has only in-frame clones and lacks some. The top ten clones hold approximately 3.5% of a sample with 90,000 to 150,000 clones, roughly 90% of them seen once. The sequenced sample was peripheral blood, obtained on day 0 of AZD1222 vaccination. The source of these receptors is an adult in good health. CDR3s include the opening cysteine and the closing phenylalanine or tryptophan. The order of the fields is D gene, V gene, CDR3 length, J gene, clone size, CDR3 protein, CDR3 DNA. A D gene is named only where the DNA matches it firmly. Expanded clones are given a class, and other clones once, few, many or no size at all.

-	TRBV4-2	16	TRBJ1-2	-	CASSQISLELVGGYTF	TGTGCCAGCAGCCAAATCTCCTTAGAGCTCGTTGGTGGCTACACCTTC
-	TRBV18	16	TRBJ1-5	-	CASSPQRGGSNQPQHF	TGTGCCAGCTCACCACAGAGGGGAGGGAGCAATCAGCCCCAGCATTTT
TRBD1	TRBV19	13	TRBJ1-2	-	CASYWDRAYGYTF	TGTGCCAGTTATTGGGACAGGGCTTATGGCTACACCTTC
-	TRBV19	15	TRBJ1-5	-	CASSSTGGAYQPQHF	TGTGCCAGTAGTAGTACCGGGGGGGCCTATCAGCCCCAGCATTTT
-	TRBV7-9	15	TRBJ1-1	-	CASKDSGGSNTEAFF	TGTGCCAGCAAGGACTCCGGGGGGTCGAACACTGAAGCTTTCTTT
-	TRBV5-1	14	TRBJ1-2	once	CASSSGTDNYGYTF	TGCGCCAGCTCCTCCGGGACCGATAACTATGGCTACACCTTC
-	TRBV7-9	16	TRBJ1-3	-	CASSPRVSTSGNTIYF	TGTGCCAGCAGCCCCCGTGTCAGTACCTCTGGAAACACCATATATTTT
-	TRBV5-1	13	TRBJ1-1	-	CASSLAGKTEAFF	TGCGCCAGCAGCTTGGCGGGGAAGACTGAAGCTTTCTTT
TRBD1	TRBV11-2	13	TRBJ1-1	-	CASSVDRDTEAFF	TGTGCCAGCAGCGTTGACAGGGACACTGAAGCTTTCTTT
TRBD1	TRBV19	18	TRBJ2-6	-	CASSLVGTVSSGANVLTF	TGTGCCAGTAGCCTAGTCGGGACAGTAAGCTCTGGGGCCAACGTCCTGACTTTC
TRBD2	TRBV28	15	TRBJ2-5	-	CASSLRGTGGETQYF	TGTGCCAGCAGTTTACGGGGGACGGGGGGAGAGACCCAGTACTTC
-	TRBV5-1	16	TRBJ2-1	-	CASSLRQPARQNEQFF	TGCGCCAGCAGCTTGCGACAGCCCGCCCGACAAAATGAGCAGTTCTTC
-	TRBV6-2/TRBV6-3	16	TRBJ1-2	-	CASSSTRTAGGYGYTF	TGTGCCAGCAGTTCGACTCGGACAGCGGGAGGCTATGGCTACACCTTC
TRBD1	TRBV11-3	15	TRBJ2-2	-	CASSLETGGSGELFF	TGTGCCAGCAGCTTAGAAACAGGGGGCTCCGGGGAGCTGTTTTTT
-	TRBV20-1	11	TRBJ2-7	-	CSANRAREQYF	TGCAGTGCAAACCGGGCCCGCGAGCAGTACTTC
-	TRBV11-1	18	TRBJ2-1	once	CASSLARYRQAGYNEQFF	TGTGCCAGCAGCTTAGCGAGGTACCGTCAGGCGGGGTACAATGAGCAGTTCTTC
-	TRBV2	14	TRBJ2-5	-	CASSLQTQRETQYF	TGTGCCAGCAGCCTCCAGACTCAGCGGGAGACCCAGTACTTC
-	TRBV7-8	12	TRBJ1-2	-	CASSLSGFGYTF	TGTGCCAGCAGCTTATCGGGGTTTGGCTACACCTTC
TRBD1	TRBV28	14	TRBJ1-2	-	CASSSQDRGDGYTF	TGTGCCAGCAGTTCCCAAGACAGGGGGGATGGCTACACCTTC
-	TRBV5-1	14	TRBJ2-5	-	CASSFLGGEETQYF	TGCGCCAGCAGCTTTTTAGGGGGGGAAGAGACCCAGTACTTC
-	TRBV6-5	12	TRBJ2-2	-	CASSYLTGELFF	TGTGCCAGCAGTTACCTTACCGGGGAGCTGTTTTTT
TRBD1	TRBV7-2	15	TRBJ2-5	-	CASSLGTGYLVTQYF	TGTGCCAGCAGCTTAGGGACAGGGTATCTTGTGACCCAGTACTTC
-	TRBV29-1	14	TRBJ2-5	-	CSVDASEEQETQYF	TGCAGCGTTGATGCTAGCGAGGAACAAGAGACCCAGTACTTC
-	TRBV6-5	15	TRBJ2-6	-	CASKIQGAGANVLTF	TGTGCCAGCAAGATACAGGGAGCTGGGGCCAACGTCCTGACTTTC
TRBD1	TRBV7-9	17	TRBJ2-5	-	CASSLEGRGPAQETQYF	TGTGCCAGCAGCTTAGAGGGCAGGGGGCCCGCCCAAGAGACCCAGTACTTC
-	TRBV5-1	12	TRBJ2-7	once	CASSLRRDEQYF	TGCGCCAGCAGCTTGCGACGAGACGAGCAGTACTTC
-	TRBV2	13	TRBJ1-1	-	CASSETPTAKAFF	TGTGCCAGCAGTGAAACCCCGACAGCTAAAGCTTTCTTT
TRBD2	TRBV28	15	TRBJ2-1	-	CASRAPGLAGNEQFF	TGTGCCAGCAGGGCCCCGGGACTAGCGGGCAATGAGCAGTTCTTC
-	TRBV10-3	14	TRBJ1-6	-	CAISEGLGNSPLHF	TGTGCCATCAGTGAAGGACTCGGGAATTCACCCCTCCACTTT
-	TRBV7-2	15	TRBJ2-1	once	CASSLGRVMSREQFF	TGTGCCAGCAGCTTAGGCAGGGTAATGTCTCGCGAGCAGTTCTTC
-	TRBV5-4	14	TRBJ1-4	-	CASSLGNAGEKLFF	TGTGCCAGCAGCTTAGGGAACGCAGGGGAAAAACTGTTTTTT
TRBD1	TRBV6-5	14	TRBJ1-1	-	CASIQDRGRTEAFF	TGTGCCAGCATTCAGGACAGGGGGAGAACTGAAGCTTTCTTT
-	TRBV5-6	13	TRBJ1-4	once	CASSPNSYEKLFF	TGTGCCAGCAGCCCGAACAGCTACGAAAAACTGTTTTTT
TRBD1	TRBV9	16	TRBJ1-2	once	CASSVGVRQGGYGYTF	TGTGCCAGCAGCGTAGGGGTAAGACAGGGTGGCTATGGCTACACCTTC
TRBD1	TRBV19	15	TRBJ2-7	-	CASSTRTGHSYEQYF	TGTGCCAGTAGTACCCGGACAGGGCACTCCTACGAGCAGTACTTC
-	TRBV6-6	14	TRBJ1-3	-	CASSRDAKGDTIYF	TGTGCCAGCAGCCGGGACGCTAAAGGGGACACCATATATTTT
-	TRBV19	15	TRBJ1-5	once	CASSIGQGPHQPQHF	TGTGCCAGTAGTATAGGGCAGGGTCCCCATCAGCCCCAGCATTTT
-	TRBV7-3	13	TRBJ1-2	-	CASSLGAGDGYTF	TGTGCCAGCAGCTTAGGGGCAGGGGACGGCTACACCTTC
-	TRBV4-1	16	TRBJ1-5	once	CASSQVTDYSNQPQHF	TGCGCCAGCAGCCAAGTTACGGACTATAGCAATCAGCCCCAGCATTTT
-	TRBV19	14	TRBJ1-1	-	CASSPRTENTEAFF	TGTGCCAGTAGTCCGCGGACGGAGAACACTGAAGCTTTCTTT
-	TRBV19	14	TRBJ1-1	-	CASSSQGADTEAFF	TGTGCCAGTAGTTCACAGGGTGCGGACACTGAAGCTTTCTTT
-	TRBV6-5	16	TRBJ1-1	-	CASSYSILAENTEAFF	TGTGCCAGCAGTTACTCGATTTTGGCAGAGAACACTGAAGCTTTCTTT
-	TRBV15	15	TRBJ1-2	-	CATSRAGSGNYGYTF	TGTGCCACCAGCAGAGCAGGCTCGGGGAACTATGGCTACACCTTC
-	TRBV6-5	11	TRBJ1-4	-	CASRKEEKLFF	TGTGCCAGCAGGAAGGAAGAAAAACTGTTTTTT
-	TRBV9	16	TRBJ1-1	-	CASSVGPGSGRAEAFF	TGTGCCAGCAGCGTAGGCCCCGGTTCAGGGCGGGCTGAAGCTTTCTTT
-	TRBV18	18	TRBJ1-5	-	CASSPKGLGNSGNQPQHF	TGTGCCAGCTCACCAAAGGGATTGGGAAATTCTGGCAATCAGCCCCAGCATTTT
TRBD1	TRBV20-1	11	TRBJ2-7	-	CSAKDRVEQYF	TGCAGTGCTAAAGACAGGGTCGAGCAGTACTTC
TRBD2	TRBV4-3	14	TRBJ2-7	-	CASSQDRAGGEQYF	TGCGCCAGCAGCCAAGATAGGGCGGGAGGCGAGCAGTACTTC
-	TRBV5-1	13	TRBJ2-3	-	CASSLFLSDTQYF	TGCGCCAGCAGCTTGTTTCTCTCGGATACGCAGTATTTT
-	TRBV5-1	18	TRBJ2-1	-	CASSLELSGPGSYNEQFF	TGCGCCAGCAGCTTGGAGTTGAGCGGGCCGGGCTCCTACAATGAGCAGTTCTTC
-	TRBV7-8	15	TRBJ2-2	-	CASSLGGGYTGELFF	TGTGCCAGCAGCTTAGGTGGGGGGTACACCGGGGAGCTGTTTTTT
-	TRBV11-3	17	TRBJ1-5	-	CASSLPGEGGFYQPQHF	TGTGCCAGCAGCTTGCCGGGGGAGGGGGGTTTCTATCAGCCCCAGCATTTT